The 20 T cell receptor beta chains in this list originate from one sample, sequenced in a study of cytomegalovirus exposure and HLA in healthy donors. PCR involved 60 Vbeta and 13 Jbeta primers. Generated by immunoSEQ multiplex PCR, the TCRdb table keeps only in-frame clones and is missing some. Of approximately 69,000 clones in the sample, 60% to 85% are singletons; the top ten hold around 3%. The sample comprised PBMCs. The receptors were sampled from a man younger than 30 in good health and CMV-seronegative.

The chain carries TRBV5-1 and TRBJ2-3, with 9 bases that match TRBD2. This CDR3 comprises 16 residues. V dropped 0 bases and J dropped 1; count of bases not matched to a gene: 3. The germline gives CDR1 SGHRS, CDR2 YFSETQ. Here the CDR3 DNA reads TGCGCCAGCAGCTTGGCCGAGCGGGGGGGCACAGATACGCAGTATTTT. Amino acid sequence: CASSLAERGGTDTQYF. The variable domain in full, with the rest retrieved from reference TRBV5-1 and TRBJ2-3, is KAGVTQTPRYLIKTRGQQVTLSCSPISGHRSVSWYQQTPGQGLQFLFEYFSETQRNKGNFPGRFSGRQFSNSRSEMNVSTLELGDSALYLCASSLAERGGTDTQYFGPGTRLTVL.

The gene calls are TRBV7-8 and TRBJ1-1, with 7 bases that match TRBD1. This CDR3 comprises 15 residues. Germline CDR1 is SGHVS and CDR2 is FQNEAQ. With V trimmed by 2 bases and J by 2 bases, 5 bases remained unmatched. The CDR3 reads CASSLRGQLNTEAFF. The CDR3 DNA reads as TGTGCCAGCAGCTTACGGGGACAGCTAAACACTGAAGCTTTCTTT.

The chain is built from TRBV6-5 and TRBJ2-7; TRBD1 matches 7 bases. V lost 7 bases and J lost 4; bases outside the gene matches: 7. CDR1 MNHEY and CDR2 SVGAGI come from the germline V gene. This CDR3 spans 13 amino acids. The CDR3 sequence is CASMTGTGYEQYF. The CDR3 coding sequence is TGTGCCAGCATGACAGGGACGGGGTACGAGCAGTACTTC.

This clone occurred a few times. V is TRBV28 and J is TRBJ2-5, with 10 bases aligning to TRBD2. Germline-derived CDR1 and CDR2 are MDHEN and SYDVKM. V was clipped by 7 bases and J by 5 bases; unmatched bases: 22. The CDR3 consists of 19 residues. DNA for the CDR3: TGTGCCAGCACCTCACCAAGGGCTAGCGGGGGCCCGGGGCTGGAGACCCAGTACTTC. Amino acid sequence: CASTSPRASGGPGLETQYF.

The chain combines TRBV30 with TRBJ2-3; 11 nucleotides agree with TRBD2. Germline values: CDR1 GTSNPN, CDR2 SVGIG (reference sequence). V lost 3 bases to trimming and J lost 2 bases; unmatched junction nucleotides: 7. The CDR3 consists of 16 residues. CDR3 region: CAWSLGSGGVTDTQYF. The DNA of the CDR3 is TGTGCCTGGAGCCTTGGTAGCGGGGGGGTCACAGATACGCAGTATTTT.

The chain joins TRBV19 to TRBJ1-6; D perhaps matches TRBD1 (6 bases). The CDR3 runs 16 residues. V was clipped by 6 bases and J by 5 bases, with 17 bases between them. Germline lookup yields CDR1 LNHDA and CDR2 SQIVND (reference sequence). The CDR3 DNA reads as TGTGCCAGTAGCCCGGGGGGCGTCGGGAATAATTCACCCCTCCACTTT. Its translation: CASSPGGVGNNSPLHF. The variable domain in full, completed from reference TRBV19 and TRBJ1-6, reads DGGITQSPKYLFRKEGQNVTLSCEQNLNHDAMYWYRQDPGQGLRLIYYSQIVNDFQKGDIAEGYSVSREKKESFPLTVTSAQKNPTAFYLCASSPGGVGNNSPLHFGNGTRLTVT.

The rearrangement joins TRBV2 to TRBJ2-7, with a possible D match to TRBD1 (6 bases). The CDR3 covers 15 residues. Germline V lookup: CDR1 SNHLY, CDR2 FYNNEI. The V end lost 7 bases, the J end lost 0 bases, and 16 bases lay between the germline ends. The CDR3 protein is CASKEQGSYSYEQYF. The CDR3 bases are TGTGCCAGCAAAGAACAGGGATCGTACTCCTACGAGCAGTACTTC.

CDR3 sequence reads: CASSLDGSVGAQHF. The CDR3 region has the DNA TGCGCCAGCAGCTTGGACGGGTCGGTTGGTGCCCAGCATTTT. The chain employs TRBV5-1 and TRBJ1-5, with D hard to call. The CDR3 is made up of 14 amino acids. V was shortened by 0 bases and J by 11 bases, with 15 bases between the two germline ends. CDR1 and CDR2 (germline): SGHRS, YFSETQ.

The genes are TRBV5-1 and TRBJ2-5; D might be TRBD2 (7 bases). Germline assignment: CDR1 SGHRS and CDR2 YFSETQ. The CDR3 length is 16 residues. Trimming removed 0 bases from V and 5 bases from J, with 17 bases in between. CDR3 amino acids: CASSLGLRGGEETQYF. The CDR3 DNA follows: TGCGCCAGCAGCTTGGGATTGAGGGGGGGCGAGGAGACCCAGTACTTC. Together with reference TRBV5-1 and TRBJ2-5, the CDR3 gives the full variable domain: KAGVTQTPRYLIKTRGQQVTLSCSPISGHRSVSWYQQTPGQGLQFLFEYFSETQRNKGNFPGRFSGRQFSNSRSEMNVSTLELGDSALYLCASSLGLRGGEETQYFGPGTRLLVL.

This sequence joins TRBV11-2 and TRBJ1-1, with TRBD1 identical over 8 bases. The CDR3 extends over 16 amino acids. V lost 5 bases and J lost 11; bases outside the gene matches: 19. Germline lookup yields CDR1 SGHAT and CDR2 FQNNGV. CDR3 amino acids: CASSLHSVPGQARAFF. CDR3 nucleotide sequence: TGTGCCAGCAGCCTACACTCTGTCCCGGGACAGGCTAGGGCTTTCTTT.

The chain has TRBV6-1 and TRBJ2-7; 7 bases align to TRBD1. This CDR3 is 14 amino acids long. The V gene end was trimmed by 3 bases and the J gene end by 1 base; junction bases not matched to a gene: 3. Germline V lookup: CDR1 MNHNS, CDR2 SASEGT. CDR3 coding DNA: TGTGCCAGCAGTGACAGGGGACAGTCCTACGAGCAGTACTTC. It encodes CASSDRGQSYEQYF.

A single count supports this clone. This rearrangement joins TRBV25-1 to TRBJ1-4, with a possible D match to TRBD1 (5 bases). CDR3 length equals 13 residues. The germline gives CDR1 MGHDK, CDR2 SYGVNS. The V and J ends lost 4 bases and 6 bases respectively, with 9 bases between them. CDR3 DNA sequence: TGTGCCAGCAGTGGCAGGGTTGATGAAAAACTGTTTTTT. Its protein product is CASSGRVDEKLFF. The whole variable domain, filled in from reference TRBV25-1 and TRBJ1-4, reads EADIYQTPRYLVIGTGKKITLECSQTMGHDKMYWYQQDPGMELHLIHYSYGVNSTEKGDLSSESTVSRIRTEHFPLTLESARPSHTSQYLCASSGRVDEKLFFGSGTQLSVL.

The chain joins TRBV18 to TRBJ2-5; possibly TRBD2 for D (7 bases). The assigned J gene may be wrong: the sequence end matches TRBJ2-7 better. Germline V gives CDR1 KGHSH, CDR2 LQKENI. This CDR3 comprises 14 residues. The CDR3 region has the DNA TGTGCCAGCTCACTTAGGGGGACTATCAACGAGCAGTACTTC. Translated: CASSLRGTINEQYF.

The chain recombines TRBV4-2 with TRBJ1-4, with no clear D. The germline V and J ends were trimmed by 0 bases and 7 bases, with 12 bases remaining between them. The CDR3 covers 15 residues. Per the germline V gene, CDR1 is LGHNA and CDR2 is YNFKEQ. CDR3 DNA sequence: TGTGCCAGCAGCCAAGACCGAATGACGGGTGAAAAACTGTTTTTT. Its protein is CASSQDRMTGEKLFF.

The gene calls are TRBV2 and TRBJ1-1; D unresolved. The germline V and J ends were trimmed by 0 bases and 7 bases, with 12 bases remaining between them. The CDR3 totals 14 residues. Germline CDR1 is SNHLY and CDR2 is FYNNEI. Here the CDR3 reads CASSEARIRLEAFF. DNA for the CDR3: TGTGCCAGCAGTGAAGCGAGGATCCGACTTGAAGCTTTCTTT.

This chain joins TRBV11-3 and TRBJ1-3, with 9 bases that match TRBD1. Trimming removed 1 base from V and 5 bases from J; junction bases left unmatched: 9. Germline CDR1 reads SGHNT; CDR2 reads YENEEA. The CDR3 spans 17 residues. DNA for the CDR3: TGTGCCAGCAGCTTAGGCCGGGACAGGGAAGTTAGAAACACCATATATTTT. Protein product: CASSLGRDREVRNTIYF. The full variable domain, with the rest looked up from reference TRBV11-3 and TRBJ1-3, is EAGVVQSPRYKIIEKKQPVAFWCNPISGHNTLYWYLQNLGQGPELLIRYENEEAVDDSQLPKDRFSAERLKGVDSTLKIQPAELGDSAVYLCASSLGRDREVRNTIYFGEGSWLTVV.

The chain carries TRBV7-3 and TRBJ2-2, with 11 bases matching TRBD2. Germline CDR1 SGHTA, CDR2 FQGTGA. The CDR3 spans 16 residues. Losses at the gene ends were 5 bases for V and 7 bases for J; bases not matched to a gene: 9. The CDR3 sequence: CASSLNSGGAGGELFF. The CDR3 bases are TGTGCCAGCAGCCTTAATAGCGGGGGGGCAGGCGGGGAGCTGTTTTTT.

This chain links TRBV2 with TRBJ2-7; D might be TRBD1 (6 bases). This CDR3 contains 12 residues. Trimming cost V 5 bases and J 6 bases, with 11 bases left between them. Germline loops: CDR1 SNHLY, CDR2 FYNNEI. This chain's CDR3 is CASSFKTGEQYF. The CDR3 DNA reads as TGTGCCAGCAGTTTCAAGACAGGCGAGCAGTACTTC.

The V gene is TRBV11-2, the J gene TRBJ2-7; D is possibly TRBD1 (5 bases). This CDR3 is 15 amino acids long. Germline V gene sequence: CDR1 SGHAT, CDR2 FQNNGV. Deletions cut 1 base from V and 6 bases from J, with 16 bases between. CDR3 in DNA: TGTGCCAGCAGCTTAGTCAGGGAACCCTATTCCGAGCAGTACTTC. As protein: CASSLVREPYSEQYF.

This clone was picked up a small number of times. The rearrangement uses TRBV11-2 and TRBJ1-4, with TRBD1 matching 9 bases. The V and J ends lost 1 base and 5 bases, in that order; junction bases with no gene match: 5. CDR3 length: 16 residues. From germline, CDR1 is SGHAT and CDR2 FQNNGV. CDR3 bases: TGTGCCAGCAGCTTAGTGGTGGGACAGGGAAATGAAAAACTGTTTTTT. This codes for CASSLVVGQGNEKLFF. Drawing the rest from reference TRBV11-2 and TRBJ1-4, the complete variable domain is EAGVAQSPRYKIIEKRQSVAFWCNPISGHATLYWYQQILGQGPKLLIQFQNNGVVDDSQLPKDRFSAERLKGVDSTLKIQPAKLEDSAVYLCASSLVVGQGNEKLFFGSGTQLSVL.